This TCR beta chain was retrieved from a study of blood T cell repertoires in COVID-19. Study summary: The cDNA or gDNA used as material had been derived from T cells, B-cell-depleted T cells, or PBMCs.

The junction had 13 bases not matched to a gene; V was cut back by 6 bases and J by 9 bases. From germline, CDR1 is MDHEN and CDR2 SYDVKM. This CDR3 region has 14 residues. Per the study methods: Reference gene primer amplification yielded estimated nucleated cell counts. Measured with immunoSEQ multiplex PCR; TCRdb has only the in-frame clones, and not every one. Clone size and the V and J calls come from that table; the DNA yielded D and trimming. This table holds around 100,000 clones, 88% found once. The sequenced sample was peripheral blood. The sequence was obtained from a woman aged 65 to 85 who had recovered from COVID-19. The V and J genes are TRBV28 and TRBJ2-7; 8 bases fit TRBD1. CDR3 residues: CASSPGQGGFGQYF. As DNA, the CDR3 is TGTGCCAGCAGCCCCGGACAGGGTGGGTTTGGGCAGTACTTC.